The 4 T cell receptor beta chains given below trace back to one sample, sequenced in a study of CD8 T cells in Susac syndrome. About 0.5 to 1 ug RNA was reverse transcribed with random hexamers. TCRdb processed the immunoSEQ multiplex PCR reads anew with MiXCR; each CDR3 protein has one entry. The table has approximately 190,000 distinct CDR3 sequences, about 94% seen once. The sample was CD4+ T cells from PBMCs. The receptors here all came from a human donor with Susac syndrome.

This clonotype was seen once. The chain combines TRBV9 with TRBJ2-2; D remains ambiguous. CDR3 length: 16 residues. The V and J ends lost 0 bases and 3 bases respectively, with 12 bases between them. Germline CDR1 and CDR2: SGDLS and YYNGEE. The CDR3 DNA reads TGTGCCAGCAGCGTAGATGAAGGAAGGCACACCGGGGAGCTGTTTTTT. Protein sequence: CASSVDEGRHTGELFF. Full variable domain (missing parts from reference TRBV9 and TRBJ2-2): DSGVTQTPKHLITATGQRVTLRCSPRSGDLSVYWYQQSLDQGLQFLIQYYNGEERAKGNILERFSAQQFPDLHSELNLSSLELGDSALYFCASSVDEGRHTGELFFGEGSRLTVL.

As DNA, the CDR3 is TGTGCCAGCCTCCGGGACCCAGAGAATGAGCAGTTCTTC. Translated: CASLRDPENEQFF. The rearrangement joins TRBV12-3 or TRBV12-4 to TRBJ2-1; perhaps D is TRBD1 or TRBD2 (5 bases each). With 8 bases removed from V and 7 bases from J, the gap between germline ends came to 15 bases. There are 13 residues in the CDR3.

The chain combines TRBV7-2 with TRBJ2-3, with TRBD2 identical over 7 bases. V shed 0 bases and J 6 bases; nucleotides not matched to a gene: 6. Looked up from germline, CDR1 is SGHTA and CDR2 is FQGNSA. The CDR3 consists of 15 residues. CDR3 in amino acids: CASSLAGGVVDTQYF. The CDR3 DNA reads TGTGCCAGCAGCTTAGCGGGAGGGGTTGTGGATACGCAGTATTTT.

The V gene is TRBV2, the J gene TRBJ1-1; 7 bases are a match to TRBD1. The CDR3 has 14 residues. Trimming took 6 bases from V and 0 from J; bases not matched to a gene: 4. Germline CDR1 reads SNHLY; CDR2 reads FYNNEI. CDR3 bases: TGTGCCAGCAGGAGGACAGGACTGAACACTGAAGCTTTCTTT. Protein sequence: CASRRTGLNTEAFF.